This T cell receptor (beta chain) was profiled in a study of blood T cell repertoires in COVID-19. Study-level background: COVID-19 samples, acute and convalescent, were from the United States, Italy and Spain.

CDR3 length equals 14 residues. CDR1 and CDR2 (germline): DFQATT, SNEGSKA (reference sequence). V was clipped by 4 bases and J by 0 bases, with 9 bases between them. Using immunoSEQ multiplex PCR, the repertoire was profiled, and TCRdb retains in-frame clones only, with some absent. The profile covers fewer than 250,000 clones, with around 86% appearing a single time and 5% to 7% taken by the ten largest. Recruited during active infection, patients (from Seattle) were subsequently followed longitudinally. This chain joins TRBV20-1 and TRBJ2-2, with a weak D call TRBD1 (5 bases). Sequencing used peripheral blood. The sequence derives from a woman older than 75 with COVID-19, enrolled during active disease. The CDR3 reads CSATDSANTGELFF. The CDR3 DNA is TGCAGTGCTACTGACAGCGCGAACACCGGGGAGCTGTTTTTT.